This T cell receptor (beta chain) was recorded in a study of post-analysis software for immune sequencing data. Study summary: Secondary progressive, relapsing-remitting and progressive-relapsing multiple sclerosis were among the included disease courses. Overall study findings and caveats: Controls showed lower frequencies than patients for five or six TRBV segments, and TRBV5-6, TRBV5-1 and TRBV20-1 were among these. Under F measure analysis, samples from one preparation batch co-clustered strongly. Multiple sclerosis patients had significantly lower normalized Chao1 diversity than controls.

Researchers reported that TCR beta cDNA libraries carried unique molecular identifiers. T cells numbering roughly 1 to 10 million yielded cDNA molecules that totaled about 500,000. TCRdb re-analysed the PCR reads in MiXCR, keeping a single row per CDR3 protein. The table lists 350,000 to 450,000 distinct CDR3 sequences, 30% to 45% of them singletons. V lost 4 bases and J lost 1, with 8 bases in between. This CDR3 is built from 15 residues. The germline V gene encodes CDR1 SGHVS and CDR2 FNYEAQ. The table lists this clonotype with a few counts. Its matching antigen is unknown. This TCR was sampled from a girl aged 2 to 10 with multiple sclerosis. The specimen was blood. The chain joins TRBV7-6 to TRBJ2-6; the D is unclear. The CDR3 bases are TGTGCCAGCAGCTCGCGGCAGTCTGGGGCCAACGTCCTGACTTTC. Residues: CASSSRQSGANVLTF.